Listed below are T cell receptor beta chains from one sample, sequenced in a study of Ad26.COV2.S vaccination and SARS-CoV-2 variants. Sequencing used immunoSEQ multiplex PCR; TCRdb keeps in-frame clones, though not all of them. The sample holds about 680,000 clones, about 90% seen once. The sequences come from peripheral blood, collected in a trial of Ad26.COV2.S vaccine versus placebo. Receptor source: a person between 18 and 60 years old who received the Ad26.COV2.S COVID-19 vaccine or a placebo. Each CDR3 is given with its conserved first and last residue. The D gene is left open where the match is weak. Size is omitted from some rows. Given values are once, few, many or a class for expanded clones.

TRBD2	NA	TRBV5-1	TRBJ2-1	CASSVRAGVGNEQFF	TGCGCCAGCAGCGTACGAGCGGGAGTGGGCAATGAGCAGTTCTTC
TRBD2	NA	TRBV6-4	TRBJ2-1	CASSDAGTRAYNEQFF	TGTGCCAGCAGTGACGCCGGGACTAGGGCCTACAATGAGCAGTTCTTC
NA	NA	TRBV7-9	TRBJ1-1	CASSSFTWGKAEAFF	TGTGCCAGCAGCTCGTTTACATGGGGGAAGGCTGAAGCTTTCTTT
TRBD1	NA	TRBV7-8	TRBJ1-5	CASSSPPGTGGLQPQHF	TGTGCCAGCAGCTCTCCGCCAGGGACAGGGGGCCTTCAGCCCCAGCATTTT
NA	NA	TRBV27	TRBJ2-1	CASSLGPQAHNEQFF	TGTGCCAGCAGTTTGGGCCCTCAGGCCCACAATGAGCAGTTCTTC
TRBD2	NA	TRBV27	TRBJ2-3	CASSYAGLAGDTDTQYF	TGTGCCAGCAGCTACGCGGGACTAGCGGGCGACACAGATACGCAGTATTTT
TRBD1	NA	TRBV30	TRBJ1-2	CAWSRDRGFYGYTF	TGTGCCTGGAGTAGGGACAGGGGATTCTATGGCTACACCTTC
NA	NA	TRBV3-1/TRBV3-2	TRBJ1-3	CASSQDHATGNTIYF	TGTGCCAGCAGCCAAGATCACGCGACTGGAAACACCATATATTTT
TRBD1	NA	TRBV7-9	TRBJ2-6	CASRSDRGVVSGANVLTF	TGTGCCAGCAGGTCCGACAGGGGTGTCGTTTCTGGGGCCAACGTCCTGACTTTC
NA	NA	TRBV6-5	TRBJ1-5	CASSRDVYQPQHF	TGTGCCAGCAGTCGGGATGTTTATCAGCCCCAGCATTTT
TRBD2	NA	TRBV27	TRBJ2-1	CASSPWTSGGGYNEQFF	TGTGCCAGCAGTCCCTGGACTAGCGGGGGTGGCTACAATGAGCAGTTCTTC
TRBD2	NA	TRBV27	TRBJ2-7	CASSPSYSGTNEQYF	TGTGCCAGCAGTCCCTCTTATAGCGGGACAAACGAGCAGTACTTC
NA	NA	TRBV7-9	TRBJ1-4	CASRVGQDNEKLFF	TGTGCCAGCAGGGTGGGGCAGGATAATGAAAAACTGTTTTTT
NA	NA	TRBV19	TRBJ1-2	CASSIATGNYGYTF	TGTGCCAGTAGTATAGCCACCGGGAACTATGGCTACACCTTC
NA	NA	TRBV19	TRBJ1-5	CASSTGLGQPQHF	TGTGCCAGTAGTACAGGGCTTGGACAGCCCCAGCATTTT
TRBD2	NA	TRBV10-3	TRBJ2-1	CATGLAGGNEQFF	TGTGCCACCGGACTAGCGGGGGGGAATGAGCAGTTCTTC
NA	NA	TRBV7-2	TRBJ2-3	CASRWRGDSTDTQYF	TGTGCCAGCAGATGGAGGGGGGATAGCACAGATACGCAGTATTTT
TRBD2	NA	TRBV7-2	TRBJ2-7	CASSFSGSSYEQYF	TGTGCCAGCAGCTTTAGCGGGAGCTCCTACGAGCAGTACTTC
TRBD1	NA	TRBV24-1	TRBJ2-1	CATSDALRDSREDEQFF	TGTGCCACCAGTGATGCCCTTAGGGACAGCCGCGAGGATGAGCAGTTCTTC
NA	NA	TRBV2	TRBJ2-1	CASSGLAYNEQFF	TGTGCCAGCAGTGGACTAGCCTACAATGAGCAGTTCTTC
TRBD1	once	TRBV15	TRBJ1-4	CATTGVNEKLFF	TGTGCCACAACAGGGGTAAATGAAAAACTGTTTTTT
NA	NA	TRBV11-2	TRBJ2-7	CASSLVEDSYEQYF	TGTGCCAGCAGCTTGGTGGAAGACTCCTACGAGCAGTACTTC
TRBD2	NA	TRBV7-2	TRBJ2-2	CASSPSGRKLGTGELFF	TGTGCCAGCAGCCCTAGCGGGAGAAAGTTAGGCACCGGGGAGCTGTTTTTT
NA	NA	TRBV30	TRBJ1-1	CASQRTGPNTEAFF	TGTGCCTCCCAACGAACAGGGCCGAACACTGAAGCTTTCTTT
NA	NA	TRBV24-1	TRBJ2-1	CATRAGAAQYNEQFF	TGTGCCACTCGGGCGGGTGCGGCCCAGTACAATGAGCAGTTCTTC
NA	few	TRBV7-8	TRBJ1-1	CASSPRRGSYIEAFF	TGTGCCAGCAGCCCCAGGAGGGGGTCTTACATTGAAGCTTTCTTT
TRBD1	NA	TRBV18	TRBJ2-3	CASSPPRGTGAHTDTQYF	TGTGCCAGCTCACCGCCTCGTGGGACAGGGGCCCACACAGATACGCAGTATTTT
NA	NA	TRBV18	TRBJ2-7	CASSPTNSYEQYF	TGTGCCAGCTCACCAACTAACTCCTACGAGCAGTACTTC
TRBD1	NA	TRBV6-5	TRBJ1-1	CASIDGTGRIPEAFF	TGTGCCAGCATCGATGGGACAGGGAGGATTCCTGAAGCTTTCTTT
TRBD1	NA	TRBV18	TRBJ1-5	CASSPETGASNQPQHF	TGTGCCAGCTCACCAGAGACAGGGGCCAGCAATCAGCCCCAGCATTTT
TRBD2	NA	TRBV24-1	TRBJ2-3	CATSDLSSGSTDTQYF	TGTGCCACCAGTGATTTGTCTAGCGGGAGCACAGATACGCAGTATTTT
NA	few	TRBV11-1	TRBJ2-3	CASSPRSGGDTQYF	TGTGCCAGCAGCCCACGGAGCGGTGGAGATACGCAGTATTTT
NA	NA	TRBV19	TRBJ2-5	CASSPNPGPQETQYF	TGTGCCAGTAGTCCCAATCCGGGCCCTCAAGAGACCCAGTACTTC
TRBD2	NA	TRBV19	TRBJ2-5	CASSLAGTRYETQYF	TGTGCCAGTAGCCTTGCAGGGACTAGATATGAGACCCAGTACTTC
NA	NA	TRBV27	TRBJ1-1	CASSGWDDPAEAFF	TGTGCCAGCAGTGGATGGGATGATCCGGCTGAAGCTTTCTTT
NA	NA	TRBV4-2	TRBJ1-1	CASSQDGGATEAFF	TGTGCCAGCAGCCAAGATGGGGGGGCCACTGAAGCTTTCTTT
TRBD1	NA	TRBV5-1	TRBJ1-2	CATTLPGQAGYTF	TGCGCCACGACTTTACCGGGACAGGCTGGCTACACCTTC
NA	NA	TRBV3-1/TRBV3-2	TRBJ1-1	CASSQSTEAFF	TGTGCCAGCAGCCAAAGTACTGAAGCTTTCTTT
NA	NA	TRBV6-7	TRBJ1-3	CASSYRPLQRSGNTIYF	TGTGCCAGCAGTTACCGTCCACTACAAAGGTCTGGAAACACCATATATTTT
TRBD1	NA	TRBV3-1/TRBV3-2	TRBJ2-7	CASSQPPTGGEQYF	TGTGCCAGCAGCCAGCCGCCGACAGGGGGAGAGCAGTACTTC
NA	NA	TRBV5-8	TRBJ2-7	CASSGMTGIYEQYF	TGTGCCAGCAGCGGCATGACGGGGATCTACGAGCAGTACTTC
NA	NA	TRBV5-1	TRBJ2-6	CASSFDVGSGANVLTF	TGCGCCAGCAGCTTCGACGTGGGTTCTGGGGCCAACGTCCTGACTTTC
TRBD1	NA	TRBV19	TRBJ1-1	CASSVGQDTEAFF	TGTGCCAGTAGTGTTGGACAGGACACTGAAGCTTTCTTT
TRBD1	NA	TRBV15	TRBJ1-4	CATSRAQGALFF	TGTGCCACCAGCAGAGCCCAGGGGGCTCTGTTTTTT
TRBD1	once	TRBV27	TRBJ1-2	CATKDRQGYTF	TGTGCCACCAAGGACAGGCAGGGCTACACCTTC
NA	NA	TRBV11-2	TRBJ2-4	CASSLEGPAVGVQYF	TGTGCCAGCAGCTTGGAGGGTCCTGCAGTAGGGGTTCAGTACTTC
TRBD2	few	TRBV7-6	TRBJ2-2	CASSLRAGTSGAGTGELFF	TGTGCCAGCAGCTTAAGAGCCGGGACTAGCGGGGCGGGCACCGGGGAGCTGTTTTTT
TRBD2	NA	TRBV7-2	TRBJ2-1	CASSLGLAGEREQFF	TGTGCCAGCAGCTTAGGACTAGCGGGAGAGCGAGAGCAGTTCTTC
NA	NA	TRBV7-9	TRBJ1-1	CASSLGGRENTEAFF	TGTGCCAGCAGCTTGGGGGGGAGAGAGAACACTGAAGCTTTCTTT
NA	NA	TRBV19	TRBJ2-3	CASSIEGDTQYF	TGTGCCAGTAGTATAGAGGGCGATACGCAGTATTTT
TRBD1	NA	TRBV7-9	TRBJ1-1	CASSLLGTAPEAFF	TGTGCCAGCAGCTTATTAGGGACAGCCCCTGAAGCTTTCTTT
NA	NA	TRBV7-9	TRBJ1-4	CASSVPSEASEKLFF	TGTGCCAGCAGCGTCCCCAGCGAGGCATCTGAAAAACTGTTTTTT
TRBD2	NA	TRBV9	TRBJ2-3	CASSRGTSGTDTQYF	TGTGCCAGCAGCCGAGGGACTAGCGGCACAGATACGCAGTATTTT
NA	NA	TRBV7-9	TRBJ2-5	CASSANLVYQETQYF	TGTGCCAGCAGCGCCAACCTAGTGTACCAAGAGACCCAGTACTTC
NA	NA	TRBV24-1	TRBJ2-1	CATSGIDGRTYNEQFF	TGTGCCACCAGTGGAATTGACGGCAGGACCTACAATGAGCAGTTCTTC
NA	NA	TRBV6-2/TRBV6-3	TRBJ1-1	CASSYRGGTEAFF	TGTGCCAGCAGTTACCGGGGTGGGACTGAAGCTTTCTTT
NA	NA	TRBV27	TRBJ1-4	CASSFRPVGTNEKLFF	TGTGCCAGCAGTTTCCGTCCCGTGGGAACTAATGAAAAACTGTTTTTT
TRBD1	NA	TRBV6-5	TRBJ1-5	CASSSGTGDSNQPQHF	TGTGCCAGCAGTTCAGGGACAGGGGATAGCAATCAGCCCCAGCATTTT
NA	NA	TRBV6-6	TRBJ2-7	CASSPSGVQQYF	TGTGCCAGCAGCCCCTCCGGGGTCCAGCAGTACTTC
TRBD1	NA	TRBV6-5	TRBJ1-1	CASSNRGSTEAFF	TGTGCCAGCAGTAACAGGGGTAGCACTGAAGCTTTCTTT